These 30 T cell receptor beta chains originate from one sample sequenced in a study of cytomegalovirus exposure and HLA in healthy donors. 60 Vbeta and 13 Jbeta primers were used in PCR. Only in-frame clones appear in the TCRdb table, and some are missing; sequencing was by immunoSEQ multiplex PCR. This table has about 200,000 clones, 75% to 90% appearing once. The specimen was PBMCs. The receptors originated from a woman between 40 and 50 years old in good health and CMV-seronegative.

CDR3 in amino acids: CASSKDRDPRYPNYGYTF. The CDR3 DNA reads as TGTGCCAGCAGCAAGGACAGGGATCCTCGGTATCCTAACTATGGCTACACCTTC. This chain uses TRBV28 with TRBJ1-2; 8 bases align to TRBD1. This CDR3 comprises 18 residues. Germline CDR1 MDHEN, CDR2 SYDVKM. The J segment lost 0 bases and the V segment lost 6 bases, leaving 15 bases of the junction unmatched.

The CDR3: CASSLGSTSSYEQYF. In nucleotides, the CDR3 is TGTGCCAGCAGCTTAGGGTCCACCAGCTCCTACGAGCAGTACTTC. V is TRBV11-2 and J is TRBJ2-7, with unresolved D. With 1 base removed from V and 0 bases from J, the gap between germline ends came to 10 bases. This CDR3 contains 15 residues. From germline, CDR1 is SGHAT and CDR2 FQNNGV. Together with reference TRBV11-2 and TRBJ2-7, the CDR3 gives the full variable domain: EAGVAQSPRYKIIEKRQSVAFWCNPISGHATLYWYQQILGQGPKLLIQFQNNGVVDDSQLPKDRFSAERLKGVDSTLKIQPAKLEDSAVYLCASSLGSTSSYEQYFGPGTRLTVT.

The V gene is TRBV11-1, the J gene TRBJ1-5; D gene unclear. Germline V CDR1 and CDR2: SGHAT, FQDESV (reference sequence). The V end was cut by 0 bases, the J end by 1 base, with 16 bases between. The CDR3 totals 18 residues. CDR3 loop: CASSLAELSALSNQPQHF. CDR3 bases: TGTGCCAGCAGCTTAGCGGAGTTATCGGCGTTAAGCAATCAGCCCCAGCATTTT.

V and J are TRBV19 and TRBJ1-5; D is perhaps TRBD1 (6 bases). The CDR3 runs to 15 residues. Germline-derived CDR1 and CDR2 are LNHDA and SQIVND (reference sequence). Trimming shortened V by 9 bases and J by 2 bases, and 17 bases separated the two germline ends. In DNA form, the CDR3 reads TGTGCCAGCCTCCAGGGGTGGTATGGCAATCAGCCCCAGCATTTT. It specifies CASLQGWYGNQPQHF.

This chain connects TRBV5-6 to TRBJ2-3; 7 bases are shared with TRBD2. V was clipped by 3 bases and J by 3 bases; unmatched bases: 10. This CDR3 region has 16 residues. Germline values: CDR1 SGHDT, CDR2 YYEEEE. CDR3 DNA: TGTGCCAGCAGCTCCATGGGGAGGGGTGTTACAGATACGCAGTATTTT. It specifies CASSSMGRGVTDTQYF.

This sequence joins TRBV19 and TRBJ2-3; unclear D gene. From germline, CDR1 is LNHDA and CDR2 SQIVND (reference sequence). V gave up 3 bases and J gave up 6 bases, with 10 bases separating them. The CDR3 spans 13 residues. CDR3 bases: TGTGCCAGTAGTATGGCAACCCAGGATACGCAGTATTTT. The encoded protein is CASSMATQDTQYF. Based on the CDR3 plus reference TRBV19 and TRBJ2-3, the full variable domain is DGGITQSPKYLFRKEGQNVTLSCEQNLNHDAMYWYRQDPGQGLRLIYYSQIVNDFQKGDIAEGYSVSREKKESFPLTVTSAQKNPTAFYLCASSMATQDTQYFGPGTRLTVL.

The chain recombines TRBV19 with TRBJ1-1, with TRBD1 as a possible D gene (6 bases). V lost 8 bases to trimming and J lost 0 bases, with 10 bases between them. There are 13 residues in the CDR3. In germline, CDR1 is LNHDA, CDR2 SQIVND (reference sequence). CDR3 coding DNA: TGTGCCAGTCACAGGGAAATGAACACTGAAGCTTTCTTT. It specifies CASHREMNTEAFF.

This chain uses TRBV19 with TRBJ1-1, with D perhaps matching TRBD1 (5 bases). V lost 11 bases to trimming and J lost 1 base, with 17 bases between them. CDR3 length: 14 amino acids. CDR1 LNHDA and CDR2 SQIVND come from the germline V gene (reference sequence). CDR3 residues: CACWGRFTNTEAFF. In DNA form, the CDR3 reads TGTGCCTGCTGGGGGAGGTTTACGAACACTGAAGCTTTCTTT.

The rearrangement links TRBV19 to TRBJ1-1, with a weak D call TRBD1 (5 bases). Trimming took off 2 bases at V and 1 base at J, with 11 bases between the two ends. The CDR3 length is 15 residues. Germline CDR1 and CDR2: LNHDA and SQIVND (reference sequence). This CDR3 reads CASSISGPGNTEAFF. CDR3 nucleotides: TGTGCCAGTAGTATATCAGGGCCGGGGAACACTGAAGCTTTCTTT. Full variable domain (outside the CDR3, taken from reference TRBV19 and TRBJ1-1): DGGITQSPKYLFRKEGQNVTLSCEQNLNHDAMYWYRQDPGQGLRLIYYSQIVNDFQKGDIAEGYSVSREKKESFPLTVTSAQKNPTAFYLCASSISGPGNTEAFFGQGTRLTVV.

This clone has just a few counts. The chain recombines TRBV2 with TRBJ1-2; D is unclear. Trimming took 4 bases from V and 3 from J, leaving 18 bases between them. The CDR3 loop spans 16 amino acids. Looked up from germline, CDR1 is SNHLY and CDR2 is FYNNEI. The CDR3, as DNA: TGTGCCAGCAGTGGTGAGGGAGAGGGAGGAGACTATGGCTACACCTTC. It is translated as CASSGEGEGGDYGYTF.

The rearrangement joins TRBV9 to TRBJ2-7; TRBD2 matches at 9 bases. Trimming removed 0 bases from V and 9 bases from J; junction bases left unmatched: 7. This CDR3 contains 14 residues. Germline CDR1 is SGDLS and CDR2 is YYNGEE. CDR3 nucleotides: TGTGCCAGCAGCGTAGGAGTAGCGGGGGAAAGGCAGTACTTC. Translation: CASSVGVAGERQYF.

The V gene is TRBV6-5, the J gene TRBJ1-2; D may be TRBD1 (5 bases). The CDR3 contains 13 residues. Germline-derived CDR1 and CDR2 are MNHEY and SVGAGI. Trimming left V 0 bases short and J 4 bases short, with 6 bases between. The CDR3, as DNA: TGTGCCAGCAGTTACTCGACAGTCTATGGCTACACCTTC. This sequence encodes CASSYSTVYGYTF.

The chain joins TRBV10-2 to TRBJ2-3, with TRBD2 matching over 7 bases. The CDR3 totals 17 residues. The V and J ends lost 4 bases and 1 base, in that order; junction bases with no gene match: 11. CDR1 is WSHSY and CDR2 is SAAADI in the germline V gene. The CDR3 spells CASSGREALWGTDTQYF. In DNA, the CDR3 is TGCGCCAGCAGTGGACGGGAGGCTCTATGGGGCACAGATACGCAGTATTTT.

This chain links TRBV7-9 with TRBJ1-2; possibly TRBD1 for D (6 bases). Deletions cut 5 bases from V and 9 bases from J, with 28 bases between. The CDR3 has 17 amino acids. Germline assignment: CDR1 SEHNR and CDR2 FQNEAQ (reference sequence). The CDR3: CASSQPTGQFDSMSYTF. In nucleotides, the CDR3 is TGTGCCAGCAGCCAACCCACCGGACAGTTCGATTCCATGAGCTACACCTTC.

CDR3 in DNA: TGTGCCAGCAGCCCCCATGCGGACAGGGGTAACGAGCAGTACTTC. This encodes CASSPHADRGNEQYF. J is TRBJ2-7 and V is TRBV7-9; the match to TRBD1 covers 9 bases. Germline-derived CDR1 and CDR2 are SEHNR and FQNEAQ (reference sequence). The CDR3 sequence is 15 residues long. V shed 5 bases, J shed 5 bases, and the junction held 10 bases outside the gene matches.

This rearrangement joins TRBV7-6 to TRBJ1-5; D remains ambiguous. Trimming stripped 3 bases from V and 2 bases from J, with 11 bases between. Germline values: CDR1 SGHVS, CDR2 FNYEAQ. This CDR3 is 15 amino acids long. DNA for the CDR3: TGTGCCAGCAGCTTGGTTCCAGAGGGCAATCAGCCCCAGCATTTT. It translates to CASSLVPEGNQPQHF. The full variable domain, in which reference TRBV7-6 and TRBJ1-5 provide the parts outside the CDR3, is GAGVSQSPRYKVTKRGQDVALRCDPISGHVSLYWYRQALGQGPEFLTYFNYEAQQDKSGLPNDRFSAERPEGSISTLTIQRTEQRDSAMYRCASSLVPEGNQPQHFGDGTRLSIL.

This clone was seen a few times. The rearrangement uses TRBV2 and TRBJ1-2, with 9 nucleotides matching TRBD1. Unmatched junction bases numbered 11, after V lost 10 bases and J lost 8 bases. Per germline, CDR1 SNHLY and CDR2 FYNNEI. The CDR3 has 13 amino acids. The CDR3 loop is CATLNTGGGGYTF. CDR3 DNA sequence: TGTGCCACCTTGAATACAGGGGGCGGGGGCTACACCTTC.

The chain recombines TRBV7-9 with TRBJ1-2, with D possibly TRBD1 on 6 matching bases. With 5 bases removed from V and 3 bases from J, the gap between germline ends came to 10 bases. The CDR3 has 13 amino acids. The germline gives CDR1 SEHNR, CDR2 FQNEAQ (reference sequence). The CDR3 DNA reads as TGTGCCAGCAGCCCTGGACAGCACTATGGCTACACCTTC. This translates into CASSPGQHYGYTF.

This clone was seen a single time. The gene calls are TRBV2 and TRBJ1-2; 7 positions agree with TRBD1. Trimming took 9 bases from V and 8 from J; bases not matched to a gene: 6. The CDR3 length is 11 residues. Germline V gene data show CDR1 as SNHLY and CDR2 as FYNNEI. This CDR3 is CASETGQGYTF. CDR3 in DNA: TGTGCCAGTGAGACAGGGCAAGGCTACACCTTC.

This clone was seen a single time. The sample holds other DNA sequences that translate to the same CDR3. The chain joins TRBV7-3 to TRBJ2-1, with TRBD2 matching 11 bases. The J segment lost 4 bases and the V segment lost 3 bases, leaving 2 bases of the junction unmatched. The CDR3 runs 15 residues. CDR1 and CDR2 from the germline V gene are SGHTA and FQGTGA. CDR3 DNA: TGTGCCAGCAGCTTCGGACTAGCGGGTTACAATGAGCAGTTCTTC. Translation: CASSFGLAGYNEQFF.

The chain has TRBV27 and TRBJ2-3; D gene ambiguous. CDR3 size: 12 residues. Per germline, CDR1 MNHEY and CDR2 SMNVEV (reference sequence). Trimming left V 4 bases short and J 11 bases short, with 13 bases between. This CDR3 is CASSSFSSLQYF. The DNA of the CDR3 is TGTGCCAGCAGTTCTTTTAGCAGTCTGCAGTATTTT.

The V and J genes are TRBV14 and TRBJ2-2; D unclear. V was shortened by 4 bases and J by 4 bases, with 7 bases between the two germline ends. Germline CDR1 and CDR2: SGHDN and FVKESK. This CDR3 contains 13 residues. CDR3 coding DNA: TGTGCCAGCAGCCCCTATACCACCGGGGAGCTGTTTTTT. Translating gives CASSPYTTGELFF.

This clone was seen a few times. J is TRBJ1-1 and V is TRBV11-2, with TRBD1 matching over 8 bases. Germline CDR1 and CDR2: SGHAT and FQNNGV. This CDR3 is built from 16 residues. V dropped 3 bases and J dropped 0; count of bases not matched to a gene: 6. The CDR3 loop reads CASSLGDRQMNTEAFF. Here the CDR3 DNA reads TGTGCCAGCAGCTTGGGGGACAGGCAGATGAACACTGAAGCTTTCTTT.

The chain recombines TRBV5-5 with TRBJ2-1, with 11 bases lining up with TRBD2. The germline CDR1 and CDR2 sequences are SGHKS and YYEKEE (reference sequence). With 3 bases clipped from V and 4 bases from J, the junction kept 3 bases outside the gene matches. The CDR3 spans 15 residues. The CDR3 DNA sequence: TGTGCCAGCAGCTCCCTAGCGGGAGGATACAATGAGCAGTTCTTC. Amino acids: CASSSLAGGYNEQFF.

The chain recombines TRBV2 with TRBJ2-1, with 11 bases fitting TRBD2. Germline-derived CDR1 and CDR2 are SNHLY and FYNNEI. The ends lost 4 bases at V and 4 bases at J; junction bases unmatched: 9. The CDR3 is made up of 17 amino acids. CDR3 sequence: CASSGEAGTSGYNEQFF. CDR3 in DNA: TGTGCCAGCAGTGGGGAAGCCGGGACTAGCGGATACAATGAGCAGTTCTTC.

This clone has more than one count but fewer than ten. J is TRBJ1-2 and V is TRBV28; possibly TRBD1 for D (5 bases). Per the germline V gene, CDR1 is MDHEN and CDR2 is SYDVKM. Trimming left V 5 bases short and J 2 bases short, with 15 bases between. The CDR3 is 15 amino acids. CDR3 in DNA: TGTGCCAGCAGTCAGGCGGGGGGGGGAAACTATGGCTACACCTTC. This encodes CASSQAGGGNYGYTF.

This clone occurred once. J is TRBJ2-3 and V is TRBV27; D possibly corresponds to TRBD2 (6 bases). V was shortened by 4 bases and J by 1 base, with 15 bases between the two germline ends. The CDR3 totals 16 residues. The germline V gene has CDR1 MNHEY and CDR2 SMNVEV (reference sequence). CDR3 in amino acids: CASSSDLARGTDTQYF. The CDR3 coding sequence is TGTGCCAGCAGTTCCGATCTAGCGAGAGGCACAGATACGCAGTATTTT.

The gene calls are TRBV28 and TRBJ1-4; 7 nucleotides align to TRBD1. The CDR3 totals 16 residues. Germline V gene sequence: CDR1 MDHEN, CDR2 SYDVKM. Germline trimming cut 5 bases from V and 0 bases from J; bases unmatched to any gene: 6. CDR3 in amino acids: CASSDYRGATNEKLFF. DNA of the CDR3: TGTGCCAGCAGTGACTACAGGGGCGCAACTAATGAAAAACTGTTTTTT.

The CDR3 loop is CAWSVLPRTEAFF. In nucleotides, the CDR3 is TGTGCCTGGAGTGTACTCCCGAGGACTGAAGCTTTCTTT. The chain is built from TRBV30 and TRBJ1-1; D not resolved. V was pared by 0 bases and J by 5 bases, with 10 bases between. The germline V gene has CDR1 GTSNPN and CDR2 SVGIG (reference sequence). The length of the CDR3 is 13 residues.

The chain uses TRBV27 and TRBJ2-7; 10 bases align to TRBD2. V was clipped by 5 bases and J by 2 bases; unmatched bases: 6. CDR1 and CDR2 (germline): MNHEY, SMNVEV (reference sequence). The CDR3 is 15 residues long. In nucleotides, the CDR3 is TGTGCCAGCAGTCCTAGCGGGAGTTTCGCCTACGAGCAGTACTTC. It is translated as CASSPSGSFAYEQYF.